This TCR beta chain comes out of a study of T-cell reconstitution after alpha-beta-depleted transplantation in children. Preparation of the TCRbeta library involved a method that used unique molecular identifiers. TCRdb reanalysed the PCR reads using MiXCR and keeps one entry per CDR3 protein. This table has 350,000 to 450,000 distinct CDR3 sequences, about a fifth appearing once. The CDR3 spans 16 residues. Trimming removed 4 bases from V and 2 bases from J, with 18 bases in between. Germline V gene sequence: CDR1 MGHRA, CDR2 YSYEKL. The clonotype originates from a human donor who donated a stem cell graft to a child with acute myeloid leukemia. The chain couples TRBV4-1 to TRBJ2-7, with a tentative D call TRBD1 (8 bases). The input for sequencing was PBMCs from the stem cell graft donor, taken from the stem cell graft. For the CDR3, the DNA is TGCGCCAGCAGCCGCCAGACAGGGGAGGGAACCTACGAGCAGTACTTC. Translating it yields CASSRQTGEGTYEQYF.